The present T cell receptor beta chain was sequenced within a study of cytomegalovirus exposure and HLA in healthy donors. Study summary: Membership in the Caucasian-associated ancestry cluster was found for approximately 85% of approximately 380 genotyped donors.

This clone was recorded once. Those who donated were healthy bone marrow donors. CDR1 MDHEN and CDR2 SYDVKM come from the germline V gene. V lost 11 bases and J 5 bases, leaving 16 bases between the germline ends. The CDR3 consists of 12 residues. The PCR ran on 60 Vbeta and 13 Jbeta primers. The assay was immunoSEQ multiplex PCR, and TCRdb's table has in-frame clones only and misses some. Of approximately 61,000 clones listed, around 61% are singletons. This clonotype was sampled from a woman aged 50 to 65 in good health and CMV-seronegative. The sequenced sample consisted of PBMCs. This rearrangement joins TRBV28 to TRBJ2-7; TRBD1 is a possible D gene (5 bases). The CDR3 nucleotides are TGTGCCTGGGGCAGAGTGATGAACGAGCAGTACTTC. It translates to CAWGRVMNEQYF. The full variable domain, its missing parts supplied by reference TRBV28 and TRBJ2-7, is DVKVTQSSRYLVKRTGEKVFLECVQDMDHENMFWYRQDPGLGLRLIYFSYDVKMKEKGDIPEGYSVSREKKERFSLILESASTNQTSMYLCAWGRVMNEQYFGPGTRLTVT.